The subject of this entry is one T cell receptor (beta chain). Its antigen is not known. The record originates from a study of CD8+ T cells in alopecia areata. About the study: Percent of scalp involved defined treated patients' severity scores.

Points from the study as a whole: It was less clear whether patients shared TCRs than it was in mice, possibly because of HLA. Clonality in the scalp and expanded CD8+ clones ranked among the top 100 were significantly decreased by tofacitinib.

Extracted from the samples, RNA was reverse transcribed into cDNA to serve as the sequencing template. Assay: immunoSEQ multiplex PCR; the TCRdb copy retains only in-frame clones and omits some. The repertoire holds about 220,000 clones, with 50% to 70% as singletons. The treatment here: oral pan-JAK inhibitor, 5-10 mg twice daily. The CDR3 runs 14 residues. Trimming removed 3 bases at V and 5 bases at J, with 13 bases between. The chain couples TRBV23-1 to TRBJ2-5; D is undetermined. TRBV23-1 is sorted into the ORF group, with uncertain function. The source material was CD4+ T cells sorted from blood, sampled at week 4, from a patient treated with tofacitinib. This TCR came from a human donor with alopecia areata. CDR3 coding DNA: TGCGCCAGCAGTCAGTGCCTCTACCCGGAGACCCAGTACTTC. Protein: CASSQCLYPETQYF.